The present T cell receptor (beta chain) was sequenced within a study of blood T cell repertoires in COVID-19. Study information: Samples came from the United States, Italy and Spain, spanning acute and convalescent COVID-19.

The germline CDR1 and CDR2 sequences are SGHNT and YYREEE (reference sequence). There are 16 residues in the CDR3. V shed 5 bases and J 1 base; nucleotides not matched to a gene: 5. Here immunoSEQ multiplex PCR was the method, and the copy in TCRdb shows in-frame clones only, minus some. This sample has hundreds of thousands of clones, with over 85% found just once. The chain recombines TRBV5-4 with TRBJ2-5, with TRBD2 matching over 13 bases. This TCR was sampled from a woman in her twenties or thirties with COVID-19, enrolled during active disease. Input material: peripheral blood. The CDR3 loop reads CASSRRLAGGQETQYF. The CDR3 region has the DNA TGTGCCAGCAGTCGCCGACTAGCGGGGGGCCAAGAGACCCAGTACTTC. Variable domain in full (rest from reference TRBV5-4 and TRBJ2-5): ETGVTQSPTHLIKTRGQQVTLRCSSQSGHNTVSWYQQALGQGPQFIFQYYREEENGRGNFPPRFSGLQFPNYSSELNVNALELDDSALYLCASSRRLAGGQETQYFGPGTRLLVL.